This TCR beta chain derives from a study of T-cell memory formation after mild COVID-19. A single record per CDR3 protein comes from TCRdb applying MiXCR to the 5' RACE reads. The sample carries 450,000 to 650,000 distinct CDR3 sequences, roughly 17% recorded once. Per germline, CDR1 SGHKS and CDR2 YYEKEE (reference sequence). The CDR3 consists of 14 residues. Trimming pared 5 bases from V and 11 bases from J, leaving 22 bases between. The TCR comes from an adult woman who had mild COVID-19 (a few samples of this study predate the infection). Cell type and time point are not known. Sequenced sample: PBMCs or a T cell subset sorted from them (not recorded which). The chain carries TRBV5-5 and TRBJ1-1; D possibly corresponds to TRBD1 (5 bases). This CDR3 is CASRSIRGGVRAFF. CDR3 sequence (DNA): TGTGCCAGCAGGTCGATTAGGGGAGGAGTACGCGCTTTCTTT.